The 20 T cell receptor beta chains reported below all come from one sample, sequenced in a study of T-cell reconstitution after alpha-beta-depleted transplantation in children. Unique molecular identifiers were used to barcode this TCRbeta library. TCRdb re-analysed the PCR reads in MiXCR, keeping a single row per CDR3 protein. Of 200,000 to 250,000 distinct CDR3 sequences detected, about 8.7% appear once; the ten largest clones hold roughly a third. The material sequenced was PBMCs, mostly from graft donor cells, taken 360 days after TCRalphabeta/CD19-depleted stem cell transplant. The receptors originated from a male patient under 10 years old who had a stem cell transplant for acute myeloid leukemia, so the T cells may come from the graft donor.

This clonotype was observed a handful of times. CDR3 amino acids: CASSGVLGHYSTDTQYF. CDR3 bases: TGTGCCAGCAGCGGTGTTCTAGGGCACTATAGCACAGATACGCAGTATTTT. The chain is built from TRBV9 and TRBJ2-3; the D is unclear. The V end lost 3 bases, the J end lost 0 bases, and 17 bases lay between the germline ends. This CDR3 contains 17 residues. CDR1 is SGDLS, CDR2 YYNGEE, per germline.

The chain couples TRBV27 to TRBJ1-2, with D perhaps TRBD1 (6 bases). Germline lookup yields CDR1 MNHEY and CDR2 SMNVEV (reference sequence). V was pared by 3 bases and J by 0 bases, with 11 bases between. The CDR3 totals 15 residues. The CDR3 DNA is TGTGCCAGCAGTTTGGCAGGGGAGACTAACTATGGCTACACCTTC. Its protein is CASSLAGETNYGYTF.

For the CDR3, the DNA is TGCGCCAGCAGCTTGGCCCCAGGAGGTGGCTACACCTTC. Translated, it gives CASSLAPGGGYTF. This chain uses TRBV5-1 with TRBJ1-2, with unresolved D. Trimming shortened V by 0 bases and J by 7 bases, and 10 bases separated the two germline ends. The CDR3 contains 13 residues. CDR1 and CDR2 (germline): SGHRS, YFSETQ.

The sample holds a few counts of this clonotype. The rearrangement uses TRBV3-1 and TRBJ2-1; D gene ambiguous. Trimming removed 8 bases at V and 6 bases at J, with 17 bases between. CDR1 is LGHDT, CDR2 YNNKEL, per germline (reference sequence). The CDR3 consists of 14 residues. In nucleotides, the CDR3 is TGTGCCAGCCGGTCGGTAGGGTCAGTCAATGAGCAGTTCTTC. This encodes CASRSVGSVNEQFF.

In this sample, this clonotype turned up a few times. The rearrangement joins TRBV20-1 to TRBJ1-3; D gene unclear. This CDR3 spans 13 amino acids. V was trimmed by 3 bases and J by 0 bases, leaving 6 bases between them. Germline assignment: CDR1 DFQATT and CDR2 SNEGSKA (reference sequence). This CDR3 is CSARVHSGNTIYF. The CDR3 nucleotides are TGCAGTGCTAGGGTACACTCTGGAAACACCATATATTTT.

The gene calls are TRBV29-1 and TRBJ2-5; no reliable D call. Looked up from germline, CDR1 is SQVTM and CDR2 is ANQGSEA. This CDR3 spans 16 amino acids. V was clipped by 2 bases and J by 7 bases, with 23 bases between them. This chain's CDR3 is CSVEKVAGFVYGTQYF. The CDR3 DNA reads as TGCAGCGTTGAAAAAGTTGCCGGTTTCGTATATGGGACCCAGTACTTC.

The chain combines TRBV6-2 or TRBV6-3 with TRBJ2-5, with TRBD2 matching 7 bases. The CDR3 sequence is 15 residues long. Germline V gene data show CDR1 as MNHEY and CDR2 as SVGEGT. With V trimmed by 2 bases and J by 5 bases, 8 bases remained unmatched. Here the CDR3 reads CASSYGAGVFETQYF. As DNA, the CDR3 is TGTGCCAGCAGTTACGGGGCGGGAGTGTTCGAGACCCAGTACTTC.

This clonotype was detected many times. The chain couples TRBV12-3 or TRBV12-4 to TRBJ1-3, with D unclear. The V and J ends lost 10 bases and 4 bases respectively, with 11 bases between them. The CDR3 spans 12 residues. This chain's CDR3 is CATSPWGNTIYF. The CDR3 bases are TGTGCCACATCCCCGTGGGGAAACACCATATATTTT.

This clonotype was found a few times. J is TRBJ2-7 and V is TRBV10-3, with D hard to call. Germline V gene lookup returns CDR1 ENHRY and CDR2 SYGVKD. Trimming removed 2 bases at V and 6 bases at J, with 8 bases between. The CDR3 has 12 amino acids. In nucleotides, the CDR3 is TGTGCCATCAGTGAGGGCAGGTCCGAGCAGTACTTC. It yields the protein CAISEGRSEQYF.

This clonotype was picked up a small number of times. V gene TRBV30 combines with J gene TRBJ2-7, with TRBD2 matching over 11 bases. This CDR3 has 17 amino acids. CDR1 is GTSNPN, CDR2 SVGIG, per germline (reference sequence). With 0 bases clipped from V and 7 bases from J, the junction kept 14 bases outside the gene matches. In DNA, the CDR3 is TGTGCCTGGAGTGTACGTCGCCGACTAGCGGGATTGCGTGAGCAGTACTTC. Translated: CAWSVRRRLAGLREQYF.

This clonotype turned up a few times. The V gene is TRBV13, the J gene TRBJ2-7; D is unclear. Trimming removed 5 bases from V and 3 bases from J, with 11 bases in between. This CDR3 is built from 13 residues. CDR1 PRHDT and CDR2 FYEKMQ come from the germline V gene (reference sequence). CDR3 in amino acids: CASSQIDLYEQYF. The CDR3 nucleotides are TGTGCCAGCAGCCAAATAGATCTCTACGAGCAGTACTTC.

This clonotype has a count of ten or more. The genes are TRBV2 and TRBJ2-5; 7 bases agree with TRBD1. The CDR3 totals 13 residues. CDR1 and CDR2 from the germline V gene are SNHLY and FYNNEI. The J segment lost 4 bases and the V segment lost 6 bases, leaving 5 bases of the junction unmatched. CDR3 loop: CASSVQGRETQYF. The DNA of the CDR3 is TGTGCCAGCAGCGTACAGGGGAGAGAGACCCAGTACTTC.

This clonotype was observed at least ten times. V is TRBV20-1 and J is TRBJ2-1; a possible D gene is TRBD1 (5 bases). The germline gives CDR1 DFQATT, CDR2 SNEGSKA (reference sequence). V dropped 2 bases and J dropped 3 bases, with 5 bases sitting between them. This CDR3 has 12 residues. The CDR3 region is CSARQGYNEQFF. DNA of the CDR3: TGCAGTGCTAGACAGGGCTACAATGAGCAGTTCTTC.

The sample holds a few counts of this clonotype. This chain links TRBV7-2 with TRBJ1-2, with D possibly matching TRBD1 (6 bases). With 4 bases removed from V and 3 bases from J, the gap between germline ends came to 21 bases. The CDR3 is 17 residues long. Germline V CDR1 and CDR2: SGHTA, FQGNSA. CDR3 bases: TGTGCCAGCAGCTCCCGACGAGGGGGGGAGGGGTACTATGGCTACACCTTC. Protein: CASSSRRGGEGYYGYTF.

The chain uses TRBV12-3 or TRBV12-4 and TRBJ2-3; D might be TRBD1 (7 bases). Trimming pared 4 bases from V and 8 bases from J, leaving 16 bases between. This CDR3 comprises 14 residues. The CDR3 here is CASSSDRAGGTQYF. The CDR3 nucleotides read TGTGCCAGCAGTTCCGACAGGGCCGGGGGTACGCAGTATTTT.

This chain links TRBV28 with TRBJ2-7; 11 bases agree with TRBD1. This CDR3 contains 15 residues. CDR1 is MDHEN and CDR2 is SYDVKM in the germline V gene. V lost 8 bases and J lost 5; bases outside the gene matches: 11. The CDR3 reads CASSTPGTGGNEQYF. In nucleotides, the CDR3 is TGTGCCAGCTCTACCCCCGGGACAGGGGGGAACGAGCAGTACTTC.

The chain carries TRBV4-2 and TRBJ1-4, with a tentative D call TRBD1 (5 bases). Trimming removed 2 bases from V and 6 bases from J, with 13 bases in between. Germline V lookup: CDR1 LGHNA, CDR2 YNFKEQ. The CDR3 extends over 15 amino acids. CDR3 in amino acids: CASSQTGTEDEKLFF. CDR3 DNA sequence: TGTGCCAGCAGCCAAACCGGGACGGAAGATGAAAAACTGTTTTTT.

This clonotype was seen more than once but under ten times. The chain employs TRBV12-3 or TRBV12-4 and TRBJ1-2; D might be TRBD1 (5 bases). The CDR3 covers 13 residues. Between the trimmed V and J ends, which lost 0 bases and 8 bases, there was a span of 10 bases. The CDR3 spells CASSLAGAGGYTF. CDR3 nucleotides: TGTGCCAGCAGTTTAGCAGGGGCTGGGGGCTACACCTTC.

The gene calls are TRBV5-8 and TRBJ1-4; 8 nucleotides agree with TRBD1. The CDR3 consists of 16 residues. V was clipped by 0 bases and J by 8 bases; unmatched bases: 9. From germline, CDR1 is SGHTS and CDR2 YDEGEE. The CDR3 DNA follows: TGTGCCAGCAGCTTGGATTTCGGCAGGGGGCGAGAAAAACTGTTTTTT. Translating gives CASSLDFGRGREKLFF.

This clonotype was recorded many times. The J gene is TRBJ2-7, the V gene TRBV29-1; TRBD2 matches 7 bases. Germline V gene sequence: CDR1 SQVTM, CDR2 ANQGSEA. Trimming took 7 bases from V and 3 from J; bases not matched to a gene: 6. This CDR3 has 12 amino acids. The CDR3 DNA follows: TGCAGCGCCCGGGACTACTTCTACGAGCAGTACTTC. Its translation: CSARDYFYEQYF.